This T cell receptor (beta chain) was observed in a study of regulatory T cells in long-lasting Graves disease. Overall study context: Persistent Graves' disease denoted over 5 years of antithyroid drugs plus positive TSH receptor antibodies. Whole-study findings and limits: Among the persistent patients, 2,500 to 3,500 public clonotypes were shared, more than the roughly 990 shared among new patients.

Time point in this sample: persistent/refractory GD, antithyroid drugs over 5 years with positive TRAb. Making the TCR library involved RNA that had been extracted from PBMCs. It was an endocrinology department in Xi'an, China, that provided the patients. Libraries of TCR beta came from iRepertoire HTBI primers plus Arm-PCR of CDR3 regions. TCRdb re-analysed the multiplex PCR reads in MiXCR, keeping a single row per CDR3 protein. The sample holds around 430,000 distinct CDR3 sequences, approximately 23% seen once. The sample holds a few counts of this clonotype. Its antigen is still unknown. The clonotype comes from a female donor with Graves disease. Sequenced here: peripheral blood mononuclear cells (PBMCs), sampled when the disease was refractory, from a patient treated with antithyroid drugs.

CDR3 in amino acids: CASSLTYRGNNYGYTF. The CDR3 DNA sequence: TGTGCCAGCAGCCTAACCTACAGGGGTAATAACTATGGCTACACCTTC. The chain recombines TRBV7-9 with TRBJ1-2; 7 nucleotides align to TRBD1. Germline-derived CDR1 and CDR2 are SEHNR and FQNEAQ (reference sequence). The junction had 10 bases not matched to a gene; V was cut back by 5 bases and J by 1 base. There are 16 residues in the CDR3.